The TCR beta chain described here comes from a study of T-cell reconstitution after alpha-beta-depleted transplantation in children (dated by TCRdb to about 2016). With regard to the full study: Using TCR repertoire profiling, the study followed T-cell immune reconstitution in a quantitative way in children after TCRalphabeta/CD19-depleted allogeneic hematopoietic cell transplantation. Results and caveats for the whole study, not just this receptor: In some patients, the high TCRbeta diversity seen at day 60 was put down to recipient T cells and intrathymic progenitors that had survived conditioning. The apparently early alphabetaT-cell count recovery about two months after transplant was reportedly dependent on only several hundred rapidly expanded clones derived from non-depleted graft cells. Over the following months the frequencies of hyperexpanded clones went down, and after one year T-cell counts and TCRbeta diversity were mostly credited to newly produced T cells.

In light of the paper, this sample's treatment or condition label describes: allogeneic hematopoietic cell transplantation with graft depleted of TCRalphabeta T cells and CD19 B cells. Transplant recipients were children who received TCRalphabeta/CD19-depleted allogeneic hematopoietic cell grafts. A note on this clonotype: It lacks a known antigen. Base qualities were left out, and no much larger clone turns up one base away.

Libraries came from PCR. The reads were generated on an Illumina HiSeq 2500. TCR libraries were prepared with molecular barcoding, using unique molecular identifiers to normalize TCRbeta repertoire quantification. TCRdb passed the public sequencing reads through fastp at Q25 and MiXCR, retaining productive beta sequences. Each entry is one CDR3 protein sequence, shown with its most common DNA and genes. The sample yields 350,000 to 500,000 distinct CDR3 sequences; roughly 44% were counted once. Of the sample, 27% falls within the top ten clones. The junction shows trimming of 6 bases on V and 2 bases on J, plus 10 bases between the germline ends. The germline V gene (reference sequence) gives CDR1 as DFQATT and CDR2 as SNEGSKA. From the cysteine through the phenylalanine, the CDR3 covers 12 amino acids. The kept DNA is CDR3 alone, 36 bases in frame from the first base.

This chain joins TRBV20-1 to TRBJ1-2; tentative D gene TRBD1, with 5 bases matching. The starting material was PBMCs, obtained before TCRalphabeta/CD19-depleted stem cell transplant. The clonotype originates from a girl aged 2 to 9 with aplastic anemia, due to receive a stem cell transplant. The CDR3 protein is CSAMTANYGYTF. In nucleotides, the sequence is TGCAGTGCAATGACAGCCAACTATGGCTACACCTTC.